The 5 T cell receptor beta chains presented below share a single source sample, sequenced in a study of shared clonotypes between healthy human individuals. This table comes from immunoSEQ multiplex PCR, and its TCRdb copy is limited to in-frame clones, with some not included. The sample gives approximately 99,000 clones, 68% of which show up once; about 25% is in the top ten. Sequencing was done on a sample of memory CD8+ T cells sorted from blood. Specified subset: CD45RO+ cells pooled with CCR7-negative TemRA cells. Source of these receptors: a woman aged 25 to 39 in good health.

The chain's CDR3 is CASRQQVTGELFF. For the CDR3, the DNA is TGTGCCAGTAGACAACAGGTCACCGGGGAGCTGTTTTTT. This sequence joins TRBV19 and TRBJ2-2; a possible D gene is TRBD1 (5 bases). CDR3 size: 13 residues. CDR1 is LNHDA and CDR2 is SQIVND in the germline V gene (reference sequence). The germline V and J ends were trimmed by 6 bases and 4 bases, with 9 bases remaining between them.

The V call is TRBV28, the J call TRBJ1-2; D gene uncertain. The V end lost 4 bases, the J end lost 5 bases, and 23 bases lay between the germline ends. CDR3 size: 17 residues. Germline-derived CDR1 and CDR2 are MDHEN and SYDVKM. The CDR3 loop is CASSYAPRRIPWYGYTF. DNA for the CDR3: TGTGCCAGCAGTTACGCCCCGAGACGGATCCCTTGGTATGGCTACACCTTC.

The V call is TRBV30, the J call TRBJ2-7; 7 bases line up with TRBD2. Germline values: CDR1 GTSNPN, CDR2 SVGIG (reference sequence). Losses at the gene ends were 0 bases for V and 3 bases for J; bases not matched to a gene: 2. This CDR3 has 13 amino acids. This CDR3 reads CAWSVSGDYEQYF. The CDR3 DNA sequence: TGTGCCTGGAGTGTAAGCGGGGACTACGAGCAGTACTTC.

V usage is TRBV2 and J usage is TRBJ2-1, with 9 bases identical to TRBD2. The CDR3 has 16 amino acids. V shed 1 base, J shed 2 bases, and the junction held 3 bases outside the gene matches. CDR1 and CDR2 (germline): SNHLY, FYNNEI. The CDR3 spells CASSEGREGPYNEQFF. The DNA of the CDR3 is TGTGCCAGCAGTGAAGGGCGGGAGGGCCCCTACAATGAGCAGTTCTTC.

The chain has TRBV10-3 and TRBJ1-1; 7 bases agree with TRBD1. Germline CDR1 and CDR2: ENHRY and SYGVKD. V gave up 3 bases and J gave up 2 bases; unmatched junction bases: 6. This CDR3 contains 15 residues. DNA for the CDR3: TGTGCCATCAGTGACTACAGGGGTGGTAACACTGAAGCTTTCTTT. This gives the protein CAISDYRGGNTEAFF.